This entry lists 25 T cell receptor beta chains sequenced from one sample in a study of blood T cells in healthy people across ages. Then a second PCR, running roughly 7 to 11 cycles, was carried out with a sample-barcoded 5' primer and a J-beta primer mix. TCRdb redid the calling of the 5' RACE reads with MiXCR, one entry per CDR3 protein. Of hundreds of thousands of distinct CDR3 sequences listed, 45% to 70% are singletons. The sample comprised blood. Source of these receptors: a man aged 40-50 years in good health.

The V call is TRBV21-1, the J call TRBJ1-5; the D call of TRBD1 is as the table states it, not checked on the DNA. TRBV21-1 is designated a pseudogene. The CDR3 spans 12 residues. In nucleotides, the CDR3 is TGTGCCAGCAGCAATCCCGATCAGCCCCAGCATTTT. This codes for CASSNPDQPQHF.

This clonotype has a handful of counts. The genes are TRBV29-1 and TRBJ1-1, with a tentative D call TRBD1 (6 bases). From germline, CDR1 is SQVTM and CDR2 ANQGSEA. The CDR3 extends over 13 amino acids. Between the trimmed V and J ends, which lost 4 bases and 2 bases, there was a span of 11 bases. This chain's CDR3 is CSVGGGLNTEAFF. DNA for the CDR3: TGCAGCGTTGGTGGGGGGCTCAACACTGAAGCTTTCTTT. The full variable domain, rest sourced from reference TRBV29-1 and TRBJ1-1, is SAVISQKPSRDICQRGTSLTIQCQVDSQVTMMFWYRQQPGQSLTLIATANQGSEATYESGFVIDKFPISRPNLTFSTLTVSNMSPEDSSIYLCSVGGGLNTEAFFGQGTRLTVV.

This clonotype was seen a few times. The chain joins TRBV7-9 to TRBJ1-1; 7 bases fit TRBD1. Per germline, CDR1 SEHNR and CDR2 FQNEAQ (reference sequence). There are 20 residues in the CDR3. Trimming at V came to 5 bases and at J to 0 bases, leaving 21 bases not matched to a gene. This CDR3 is CASSPTRFGQAIPMNTEAFF. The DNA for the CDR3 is TGTGCCAGCAGCCCGACGCGTTTCGGACAGGCGATCCCAATGAACACTGAAGCTTTCTTT.

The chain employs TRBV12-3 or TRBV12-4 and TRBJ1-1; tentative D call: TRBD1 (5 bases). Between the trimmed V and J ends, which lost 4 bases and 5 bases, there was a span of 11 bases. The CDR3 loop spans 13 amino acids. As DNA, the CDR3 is TGTGCCAGCAGTTCACAGGTGGGGACTGAAGCTTTCTTT. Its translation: CASSSQVGTEAFF.

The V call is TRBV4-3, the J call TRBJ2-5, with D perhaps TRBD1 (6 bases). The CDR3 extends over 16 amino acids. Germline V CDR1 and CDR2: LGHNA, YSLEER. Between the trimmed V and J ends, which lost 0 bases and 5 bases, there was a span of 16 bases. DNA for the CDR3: TGCGCCAGCAGCCAAGAGGTAGGAATTAGGGGGGAGACCCAGTACTTC. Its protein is CASSQEVGIRGETQYF.

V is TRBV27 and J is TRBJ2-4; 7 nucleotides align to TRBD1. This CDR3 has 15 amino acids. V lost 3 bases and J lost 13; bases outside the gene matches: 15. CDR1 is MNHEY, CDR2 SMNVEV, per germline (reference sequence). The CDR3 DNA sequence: TGTGCCAGCAGTTTTCCGGGACAGTACTACAATGAGCAGTACTTC. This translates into CASSFPGQYYNEQYF.

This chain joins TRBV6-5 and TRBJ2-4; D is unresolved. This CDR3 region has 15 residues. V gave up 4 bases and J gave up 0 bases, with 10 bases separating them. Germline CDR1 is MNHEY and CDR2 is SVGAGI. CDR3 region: CASSSPRLAKNIQYF. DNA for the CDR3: TGTGCCAGCAGTTCCCCCCGATTAGCCAAAAACATTCAGTACTTC.

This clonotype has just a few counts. CDR3 region: CASIGAGQEHYEQYF. The CDR3 bases are TGCGCCAGCATCGGGGCAGGGCAGGAGCACTACGAGCAGTACTTC. The chain carries TRBV10-1 and TRBJ2-7; the D gene could be TRBD1 or TRBD2 (5 bases each). V lost 7 bases and J 3 bases, leaving 19 bases between the germline ends. This CDR3 region has 15 residues. Germline CDR1 reads WNHNN; CDR2 reads SYGVQD (reference sequence).

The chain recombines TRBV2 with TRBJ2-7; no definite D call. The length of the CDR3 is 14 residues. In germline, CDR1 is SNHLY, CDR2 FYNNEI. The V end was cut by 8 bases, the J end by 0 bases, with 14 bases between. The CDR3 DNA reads TGTGCCAGCTTTCCTGCGCTGAGCTCCTACGAGCAGTACTTC. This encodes CASFPALSSYEQYF.

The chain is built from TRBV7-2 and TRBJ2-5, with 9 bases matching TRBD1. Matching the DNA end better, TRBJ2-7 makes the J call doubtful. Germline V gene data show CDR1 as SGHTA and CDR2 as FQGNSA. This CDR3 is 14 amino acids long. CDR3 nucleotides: TGTGCCAGCAGCTTGACAGGGGGATTCTACGAGCAGTACTTC. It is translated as CASSLTGGFYEQYF.

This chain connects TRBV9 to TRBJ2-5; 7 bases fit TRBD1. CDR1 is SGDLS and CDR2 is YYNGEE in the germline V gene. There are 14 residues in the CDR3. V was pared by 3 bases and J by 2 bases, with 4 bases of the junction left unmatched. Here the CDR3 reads CASSAGQTQETQYF. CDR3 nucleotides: TGTGCCAGCAGCGCGGGACAGACACAAGAGACCCAGTACTTC.

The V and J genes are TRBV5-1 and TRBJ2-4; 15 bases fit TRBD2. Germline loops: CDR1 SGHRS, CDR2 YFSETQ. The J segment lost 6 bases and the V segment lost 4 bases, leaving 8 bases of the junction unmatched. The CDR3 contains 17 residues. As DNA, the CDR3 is TGCGCCAGCAGCCGGACTAGCGGGGGGGAGTGGGGAAACATTCAGTACTTC. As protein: CASSRTSGGEWGNIQYF.

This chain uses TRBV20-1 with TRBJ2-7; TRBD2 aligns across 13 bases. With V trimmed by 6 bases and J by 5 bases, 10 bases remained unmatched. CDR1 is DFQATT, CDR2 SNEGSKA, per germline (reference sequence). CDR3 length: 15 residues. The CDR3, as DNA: TGCAGTGCCAACCCTGGGACTAGCGGGATCGACGAGCAGTACTTC. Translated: CSANPGTSGIDEQYF.

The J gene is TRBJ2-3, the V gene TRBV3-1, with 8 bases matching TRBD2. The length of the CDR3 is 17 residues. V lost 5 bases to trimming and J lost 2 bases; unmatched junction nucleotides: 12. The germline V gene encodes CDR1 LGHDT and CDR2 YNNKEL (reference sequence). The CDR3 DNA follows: TGTGCCAGCAGCTTTTATTCACTAGCGGAGACCACAGATACGCAGTATTTT. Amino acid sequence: CASSFYSLAETTDTQYF.

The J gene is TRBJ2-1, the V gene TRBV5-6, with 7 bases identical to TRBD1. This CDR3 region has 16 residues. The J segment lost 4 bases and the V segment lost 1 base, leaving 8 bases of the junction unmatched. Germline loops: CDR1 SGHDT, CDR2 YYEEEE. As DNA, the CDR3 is TGTGCCAGCAGCTTGAGGGTCTCCAGGGGGTACAATGAGCAGTTCTTC. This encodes CASSLRVSRGYNEQFF.

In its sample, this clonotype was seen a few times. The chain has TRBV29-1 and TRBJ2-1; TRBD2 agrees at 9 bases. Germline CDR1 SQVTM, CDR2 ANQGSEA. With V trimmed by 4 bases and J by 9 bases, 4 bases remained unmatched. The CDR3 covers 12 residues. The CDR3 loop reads CSVVGLAAEQFF. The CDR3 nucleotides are TGCAGCGTTGTGGGACTAGCTGCTGAGCAGTTCTTC.

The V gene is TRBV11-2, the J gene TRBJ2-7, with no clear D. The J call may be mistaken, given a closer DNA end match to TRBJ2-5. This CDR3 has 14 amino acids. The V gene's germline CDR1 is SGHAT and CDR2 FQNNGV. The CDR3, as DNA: TGTGCCAGCACGGAGTGGGCGGCCGGAGAGACCCAGTACTTC. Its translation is CASTEWAAGETQYF.

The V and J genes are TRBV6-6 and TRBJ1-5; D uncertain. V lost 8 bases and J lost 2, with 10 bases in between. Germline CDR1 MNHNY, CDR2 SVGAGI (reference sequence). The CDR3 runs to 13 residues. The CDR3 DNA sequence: TGTGCCAGCGGCGGGGAGGGCAATCAGCCCCAGCATTTT. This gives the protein CASGGEGNQPQHF.

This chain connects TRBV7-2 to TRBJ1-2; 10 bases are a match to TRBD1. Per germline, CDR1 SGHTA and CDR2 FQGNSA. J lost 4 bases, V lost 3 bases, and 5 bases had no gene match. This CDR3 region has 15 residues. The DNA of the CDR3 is TGTGCCAGCAGCTTGAACCGGGACAGGGGCTATGGCTACACCTTC. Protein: CASSLNRDRGYGYTF.

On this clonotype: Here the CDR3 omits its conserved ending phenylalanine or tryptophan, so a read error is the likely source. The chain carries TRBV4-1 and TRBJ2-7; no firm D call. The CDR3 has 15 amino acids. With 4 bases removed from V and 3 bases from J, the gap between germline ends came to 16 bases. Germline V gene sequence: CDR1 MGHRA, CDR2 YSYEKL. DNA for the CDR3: TGCGCCAGCAGCCCGGGCCGATTGAGGCGCTACGAGCAGTACTGC. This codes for CASSPGRLRRYEQYC.

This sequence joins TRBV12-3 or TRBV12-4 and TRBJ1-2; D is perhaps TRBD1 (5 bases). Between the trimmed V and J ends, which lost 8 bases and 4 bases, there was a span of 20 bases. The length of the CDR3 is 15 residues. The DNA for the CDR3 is TGTGCCAGCGCTCCCATTGGGGCAGGGATCTATGGCTACACCTTC. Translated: CASAPIGAGIYGYTF.

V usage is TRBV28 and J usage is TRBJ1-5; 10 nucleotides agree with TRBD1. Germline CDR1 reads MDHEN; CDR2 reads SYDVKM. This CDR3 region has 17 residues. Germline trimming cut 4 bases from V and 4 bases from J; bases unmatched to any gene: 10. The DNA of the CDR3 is TGTGCCAGCAGTTCTGAAAAAAGGACAGGGGGAAATCAGCCCCAGCATTTT. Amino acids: CASSSEKRTGGNQPQHF.

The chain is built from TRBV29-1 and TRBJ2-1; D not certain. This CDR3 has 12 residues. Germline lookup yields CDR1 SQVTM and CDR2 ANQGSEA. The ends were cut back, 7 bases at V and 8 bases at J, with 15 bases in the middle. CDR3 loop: CSAGRVNDEQFF. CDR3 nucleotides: TGCAGCGCTGGACGGGTAAACGATGAGCAGTTCTTC.

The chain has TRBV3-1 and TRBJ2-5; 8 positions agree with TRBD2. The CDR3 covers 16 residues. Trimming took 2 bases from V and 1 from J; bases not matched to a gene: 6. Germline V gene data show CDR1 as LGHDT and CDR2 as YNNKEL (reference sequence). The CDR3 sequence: CASSQLSGTSQETQYF. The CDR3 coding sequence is TGTGCCAGCAGCCAACTATCCGGGACTAGCCAAGAGACCCAGTACTTC.

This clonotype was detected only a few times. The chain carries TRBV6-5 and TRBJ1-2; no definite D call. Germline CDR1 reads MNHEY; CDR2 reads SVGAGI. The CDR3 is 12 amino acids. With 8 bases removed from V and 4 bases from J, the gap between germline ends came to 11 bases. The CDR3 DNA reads TGTGCCAGCCGTACCGGGCTCTATGGCTACACCTTC. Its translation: CASRTGLYGYTF.